This record covers a single T cell receptor (beta chain). Its matching antigen is unknown. This CDR3 region has 16 residues. V gave up 4 bases and J gave up 0 bases, with 13 bases separating them. Per germline, CDR1 SQVTM and CDR2 ANQGSEA. The data were obtained in a study of T cells in localized non-small cell lung cancer. Broader study findings: Increased T cell density in blood showed an association with longer overall survival. Median around 56 top-100 tumor clones were shared with paired adjacent lung. Sequence data derive from only one tumor region, so heterogeneity remains possible. Peak T cell clonality was found in uninvolved adjacent lung, exceeding tumor.

TCRdb keeps only in-frame clones here, not all; method: immunoSEQ multiplex PCR. This table has around 70,000 clones, around 85% appearing once. The sample was peripheral blood, taken before any cancer treatment. The sequence derives from a male donor aged 60 or older with stage III squamous cell lung carcinoma. V usage is TRBV29-1 and J usage is TRBJ2-6; D possibly uses TRBD1 or TRBD2 (5 bases each). The DNA of the CDR3 is TGCAGCGTTGTCGACAGCCGGGGCTCTGGGGCCAACGTCCTGACTTTC. Amino acids: CSVVDSRGSGANVLTF.